This TCR beta chain was recorded in a study of identical twins (dated by TCRdb to 2015 to 2016). Background on the whole study: TCR alpha and beta repertoires from monozygotic twins, unrelated adults of various ages and cord blood were deep-sequenced to test whether fetal clonotypes persist. Replicate twin experiments were performed at different times using different library preparation protocols to rule out contamination.

Every donor in the study was a healthy Caucasian. Three pairs of female monozygotic twins, all aged roughly 18 to 29 years, made up the twin cohort. Using Miltenyi CD45RO+ enrichment and human naive T-cell isolation kits, memory (CD45RO+) and naive T cells were isolated from PBMC. The library was made by 5' RACE. The instrument was an Illumina HiSeq 2000. A universal primer binding site was introduced by template switching, and a unique molecular identifier was present in the final cDNA, enabling accurate counting of TCR cDNA molecules. Specific primers in the conserved constant-segment region were used to synthesize first-strand cDNA for TCR alpha and beta chains. Each cDNA library was double barcoded, with a SMART-Mk sample barcode plus Illumina barcodes, to control for contamination. TruSeq adapter sequences, together with Illumina sample barcodes, were added in two successive PCR steps. The Illumina HiSeq platform was used with custom primers to sequence TCR alpha and beta cDNA libraries. As for the authors' bioinformatics: MiGEC was used to process raw reads and extract unique molecular identifiers, and MiXCR was used to find CDR3 positions. Recombination models were inferred per individual with the repgenHMM and IGoR tools using an EM algorithm. The tcR package in R was used for shared clonotype analysis, with sharing normalized by the product of cloneset sizes. To study raw recombination free of thymic and clonal selection effects, out-of-frame nonproductive sequences were analyzed. Starting from the raw public reads, TCRdb applied fastp trimming at Q25, assembled clones with MiXCR and retained in-frame beta chains. Each entry merges the rows of one CDR3 protein and shows their most common DNA and genes. The V and J calls shown here were made by TCRdb, not taken from the authors' results. Counted in this sample were under 250,000 distinct CDR3 sequences; around 6.8% of them appeared once. The ten largest make up about 1.9% of the sample.

The paper as a whole reports these results and caveats: Compared with coincidental sharing between unrelated individuals, out-of-frame TCR alpha sequences shared between twins showed an excess of sequences with low generation probability. Abundant cord blood beta clonotypes carried fewer insertions; young adult naive repertoires showed a weaker similar trend, while memory repertoires showed none. Invariant T cells such as MAIT and iNKT could partly confound zero-insertion analyses, though diverse VJ usage argued against this for most clonotypes. The excess sharing between twins in beta out-of-frame sequences was weaker because fewer shared sequences reduced the signal-to-noise ratio. Recombination models systematically underestimated out-of-frame TCR alpha sharing in monozygotic twins but agreed with sharing between unrelated individuals. Conclusions relied on cross-sectional statistical analysis, since the same donors could not be followed over many years.

This clonotype was detected many times. It lacks a known antigen. No base-level quality is on record; no much larger clone is a single base apart. Per the germline V gene, SQVTM is the CDR1 and ANQGSEA is the CDR2. The V end gives up 7 bases and the J end 8 bases, leaving 12 bases in the junction not matched to a gene. Spanning cysteine to phenylalanine, the CDR3 consists of 15 amino acids. CDR3 DNA only is kept here, 45 bases in frame from base 1. These sequences were also reported in another study, on yellow fever vaccine responses in identical twins. The second study reports: According to the authors, in identical twins the way T cells responded to vaccination appeared partly convergent and partly personalized. The study precisely tracked vaccine-responding T cell clones in identical twins.

The chain is made from TRBV29-1 and TRBJ2-1; the central 12 bases match TRBD2. The sequence derives from a woman under 30 in good health. The source material was memory (CD45RO+) T cells sorted from blood. The sample's cell subset or site, from its label and the paper: CD45RO+ enriched T cells. The bases read TGCAGCGGAACAGGACTAGCGGGAATGGTCGATGAGCAGTTCTTC. Translated, this is CSGTGLAGMVDEQFF.